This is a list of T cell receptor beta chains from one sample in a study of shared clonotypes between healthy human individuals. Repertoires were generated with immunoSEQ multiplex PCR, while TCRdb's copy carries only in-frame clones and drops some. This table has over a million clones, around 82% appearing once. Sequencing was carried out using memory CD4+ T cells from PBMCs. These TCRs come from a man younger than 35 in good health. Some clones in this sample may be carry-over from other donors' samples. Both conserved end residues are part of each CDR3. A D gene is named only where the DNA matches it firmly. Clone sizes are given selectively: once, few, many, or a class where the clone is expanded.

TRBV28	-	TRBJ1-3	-	CASTSVPSGNTIYF	TGTGCCAGCACTTCAGTACCCTCTGGAAACACCATATATTTT
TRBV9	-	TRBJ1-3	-	CASSVHLGVSGNTIYF	TGTGCCAGCAGTGTCCATCTGGGGGTCTCTGGAAACACCATATATTTT
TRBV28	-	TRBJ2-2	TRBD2	CASTRGGTSNTGELFF	TGTGCCAGCACCCGGGGGGGGACATCAAACACCGGGGAGCTGTTTTTT
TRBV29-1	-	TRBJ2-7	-	CSVEDRGYEQYF	TGCAGCGTTGAAGATAGGGGTTACGAGCAGTACTTC
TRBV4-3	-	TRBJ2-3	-	CASSQEFKMVTQYF	TGCGCCAGCAGCCAGGAGTTCAAAATGGTTACGCAGTATTTT
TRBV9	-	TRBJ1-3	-	CASSPTVSGNTIYF	TGTGCCAGCAGCCCCACAGTCTCTGGAAACACCATATATTTT
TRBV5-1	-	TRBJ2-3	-	CASSLAQGRGDTQYF	TGCGCCAGCAGCTTGGCCCAGGGGAGGGGAGATACGCAGTATTTT
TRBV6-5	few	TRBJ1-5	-	CASSAGANQPQHF	TGTGCCAGCAGTGCAGGGGCCAATCAGCCCCAGCATTTT
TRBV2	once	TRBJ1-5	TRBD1	CASSVGPGGQPQHF	TGTGCCAGCAGTGTAGGACCAGGGGGGCAGCCCCAGCATTTT
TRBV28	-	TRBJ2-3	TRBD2	CACEPGGDSDTQYF	TGTGCCTGCGAACCCGGGGGGGACTCAGATACGCAGTATTTT
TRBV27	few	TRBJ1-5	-	CASRWWQHSNQPQHF	TGTGCCAGCAGGTGGTGGCAGCATAGCAATCAGCCCCAGCATTTT
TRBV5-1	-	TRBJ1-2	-	CASSIARDGYTF	TGCGCCAGCAGCATTGCCCGTGATGGCTACACCTTC
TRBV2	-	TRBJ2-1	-	CASSTGIGNEQFF	TGTGCCAGCAGCACGGGGATAGGGAATGAGCAGTTCTTC
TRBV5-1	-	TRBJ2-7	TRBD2	CASSPRTSGPYEQYF	TGCGCCAGCAGCCCCCGGACTAGCGGCCCCTACGAGCAGTACTTC
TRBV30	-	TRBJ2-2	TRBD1	CAWTHRPGQGDSGELFF	TGTGCCTGGACCCACCGGCCAGGACAGGGTGATTCCGGGGAGCTGTTTTTT
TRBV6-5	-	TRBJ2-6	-	CASSYSRFSGANVLTF	TGTGCCAGCAGTTACTCGAGATTCTCTGGGGCCAACGTCCTGACTTTC
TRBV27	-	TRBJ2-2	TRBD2	CASRVTQGGGGELFF	TGTGCCAGCAGAGTGACCCAGGGCGGGGGCGGGGAGCTGTTTTTT
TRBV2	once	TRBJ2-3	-	CASTLAGPRRDTQYF	TGTGCCAGCACTCTCGCCGGCCCCCGGAGGGATACGCAGTATTTT
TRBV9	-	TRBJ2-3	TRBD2	CASSALAGVGDTQYF	TGTGCCAGCAGCGCGCTAGCGGGAGTGGGAGATACGCAGTATTTT
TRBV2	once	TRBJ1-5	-	CASRGRRINQLQHF	TGTGCCAGCAGAGGACGGAGGATAAATCAGCTCCAGCATTTT
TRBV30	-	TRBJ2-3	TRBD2	CAWEPWTSGSWLRSTDTQYF	TGTGCCTGGGAACCCTGGACTAGCGGGAGTTGGTTGAGGAGCACAGATACGCAGTATTTT
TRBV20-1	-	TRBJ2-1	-	CSAQSRDEQFF	TGCAGTGCTCAGTCTAGGGATGAGCAGTTCTTC
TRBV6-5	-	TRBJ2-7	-	CASSFWAGRSYEQYF	TGTGCCAGCAGTTTTTGGGCAGGTCGTTCCTACGAGCAGTACTTC
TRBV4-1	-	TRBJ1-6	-	CASSQDSGAETPLHF	TGCGCCAGCAGCCAAGATTCGGGGGCGGAGACACCCCTCCACTTT
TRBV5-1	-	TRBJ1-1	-	CASSFTTRGTEAFF	TGCGCCAGCAGCTTTACCACCAGGGGCACTGAAGCTTTCTTT
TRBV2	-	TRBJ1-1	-	CASGRQLNTEAFF	TGTGCCAGCGGTCGGCAGCTGAACACTGAAGCTTTCTTT
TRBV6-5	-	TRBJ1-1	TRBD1	CASRRTGLGDTEAFF	TGTGCCAGCAGGCGGACAGGGCTAGGGGACACTGAAGCTTTCTTT
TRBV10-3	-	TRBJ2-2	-	CAALGSRGTGELFF	TGTGCCGCGCTCGGGAGTAGGGGCACCGGGGAGCTGTTTTTT